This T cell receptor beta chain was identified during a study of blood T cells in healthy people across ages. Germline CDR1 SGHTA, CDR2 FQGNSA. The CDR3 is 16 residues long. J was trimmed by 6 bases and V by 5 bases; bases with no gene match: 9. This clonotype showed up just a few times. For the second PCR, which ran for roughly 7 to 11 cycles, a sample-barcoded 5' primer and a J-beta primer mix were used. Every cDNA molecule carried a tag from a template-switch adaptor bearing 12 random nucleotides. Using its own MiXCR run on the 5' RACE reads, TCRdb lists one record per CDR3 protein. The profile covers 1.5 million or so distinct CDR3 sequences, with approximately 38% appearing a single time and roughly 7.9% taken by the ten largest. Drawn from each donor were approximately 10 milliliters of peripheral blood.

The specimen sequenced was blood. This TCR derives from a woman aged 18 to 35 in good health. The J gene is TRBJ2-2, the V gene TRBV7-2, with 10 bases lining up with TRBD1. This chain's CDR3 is CASSLGTGARAGELFF. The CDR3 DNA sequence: TGTGCCAGCAGCCTTGGGACAGGGGCGCGGGCCGGGGAGCTGTTTTTT.